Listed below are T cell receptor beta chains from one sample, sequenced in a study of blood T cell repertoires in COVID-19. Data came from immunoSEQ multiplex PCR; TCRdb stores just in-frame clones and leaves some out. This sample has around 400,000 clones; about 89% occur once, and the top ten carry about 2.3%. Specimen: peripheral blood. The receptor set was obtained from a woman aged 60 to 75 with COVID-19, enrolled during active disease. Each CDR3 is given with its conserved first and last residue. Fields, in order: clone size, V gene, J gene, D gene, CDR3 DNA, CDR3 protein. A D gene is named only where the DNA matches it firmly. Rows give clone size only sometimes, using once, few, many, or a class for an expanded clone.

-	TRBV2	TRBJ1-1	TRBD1	TGTGCCAGCAGTGCTCGGACAGGGAACACTGAAGCTTTCTTT	CASSARTGNTEAFF
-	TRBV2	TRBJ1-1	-	TGTGCCAGCGGGGAGCGCTATGAAGCTTTCTTT	CASGERYEAFF
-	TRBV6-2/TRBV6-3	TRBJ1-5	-	TGTGCCAGCAGTTTTCCTGGAGCGGGCAATCAGCCCCAGCATTTT	CASSFPGAGNQPQHF
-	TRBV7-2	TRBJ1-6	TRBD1	TGTGCCAGCAGCCTATGGACAGGGGTTAATTCACCCCTCCACTTT	CASSLWTGVNSPLHF
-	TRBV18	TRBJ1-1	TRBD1	TGTGCCAGCTCAAGGGGGGACAGTCAGAACACTGAAGCTTTCTTT	CASSRGDSQNTEAFF
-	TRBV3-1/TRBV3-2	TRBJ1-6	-	TGTGCCAGCAGCCCAAGGGGAGGGGTAAAAACTTCACCCCTCCACTTT	CASSPRGGVKTSPLHF
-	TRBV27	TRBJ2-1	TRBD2	TGTGCCAGCAGCGGAACTAGCGGGGGCAATTACAATGAGCAGTTCTTC	CASSGTSGGNYNEQFF
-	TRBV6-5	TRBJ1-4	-	TGTGCCAGCAGTTACTCAGGGGCGCGGACTAATGAAAAACTGTTTTTT	CASSYSGARTNEKLFF
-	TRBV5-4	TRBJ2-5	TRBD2	TGTGCCAGCAGCTTGTTCATTCAGCGGGGAGCCAGGGAGACCCAGTACTTC	CASSLFIQRGARETQYF
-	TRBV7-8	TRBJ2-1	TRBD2	TGTGCCAGCAGCTTCTCAACCTCCCAAGCGGGGGGGAGCTCCTACAATGAGCAGTTCTTC	CASSFSTSQAGGSSYNEQFF
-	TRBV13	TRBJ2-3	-	TGTGCCAGCAGCTTAACGGGAGATACGCAGTATTTT	CASSLTGDTQYF
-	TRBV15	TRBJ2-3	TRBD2	TGTGCCACCAGCAGCCCTTTCGCGGGAAGGCGGGGGGCAAGCACAGATACGCAGTATTTT	CATSSPFAGRRGASTDTQYF
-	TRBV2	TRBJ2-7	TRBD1	TGTGCCAGCAGGCCTACAGGGGGCGAGCAGTACTTC	CASRPTGGEQYF
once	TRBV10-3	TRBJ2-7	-	TGTGCCATCAGTGAGTCGTCCAATTCCCCCTACGAGCAGTACTTC	CAISESSNSPYEQYF
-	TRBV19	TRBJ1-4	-	TGTGCCAGTAGTATCCTCAGAAATGAAAAACTGTTTTTT	CASSILRNEKLFF
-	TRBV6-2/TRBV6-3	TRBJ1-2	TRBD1	TGTGCCAGCAGTTACGTCAGGGGGCAAGTTGGCTACACCTTC	CASSYVRGQVGYTF
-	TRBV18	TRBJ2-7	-	TGTGCCAGCTCACCACCGGCAGGAATTCACTACGAGCAGTACTTC	CASSPPAGIHYEQYF
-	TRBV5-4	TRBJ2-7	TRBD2	TGTGCCAGCAGCTTGGCCGGGCTAGCGGGGAGCGAGCAGTACTTC	CASSLAGLAGSEQYF
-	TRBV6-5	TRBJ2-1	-	TGTGCCAGCAGTTATTCGAGACAGTACAATGAGCAGTTCTTC	CASSYSRQYNEQFF
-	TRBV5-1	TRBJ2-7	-	TGCGCCAGCAGCTTGGACGGAGGGACGGTGGACCACGAGCAGTACTTC	CASSLDGGTVDHEQYF
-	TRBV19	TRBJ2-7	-	TGTGCCAGTAGTCAGTTGGCAGGACAATACGAGCAGTACTTC	CASSQLAGQYEQYF
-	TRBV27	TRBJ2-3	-	TGTGCCAGCAGTCCCGAGGGTCGGAACACAGATACGCAGTATTTT	CASSPEGRNTDTQYF
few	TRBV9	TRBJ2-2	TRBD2	TGTGCCAGCAGCCACGGACTAGCGGGTAGCTTGAACACCGGGGAGCTGTTTTTT	CASSHGLAGSLNTGELFF
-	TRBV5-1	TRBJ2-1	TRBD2	TGCGCCAGCAGCTTGGGGCTAGCGGGGGCCCCGAGCGATGAGCAGTTCTTC	CASSLGLAGAPSDEQFF
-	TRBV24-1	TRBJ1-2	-	TGTGCCACCAGTGACCGGACAGCCGGCATCTATGGCTACACCTTC	CATSDRTAGIYGYTF
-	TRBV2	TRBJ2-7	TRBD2	TGTGCCAGCAGTCCCTCTAGCGGCCGTCTCTACGAGCAGTACTTC	CASSPSSGRLYEQYF
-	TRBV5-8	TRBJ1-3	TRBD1	TGTGCCAGCAGCTCCCACAGGGGGAAGGCGGGAAACACCATATATTTT	CASSSHRGKAGNTIYF
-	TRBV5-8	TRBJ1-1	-	TGTGCCAGCGTCTCACTCTCGAACACTGAAGCTTTCTTT	CASVSLSNTEAFF
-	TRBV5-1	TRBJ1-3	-	TGCGCCAGCAGTCTGCTCGTACAGGGCCGTTCTGGAAACACCATATATTTT	CASSLLVQGRSGNTIYF
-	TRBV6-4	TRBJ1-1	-	TGTGCCAGCAGTAAGCAGGGATACGGAAGGACTGAAGCTTTCTTT	CASSKQGYGRTEAFF
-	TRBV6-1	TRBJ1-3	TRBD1	TGTGCCAGCAGTGAAGGCCGGGACAGGGTTCGAAACACCATATATTTT	CASSEGRDRVRNTIYF
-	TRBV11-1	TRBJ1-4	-	TGTGCCAGCAGCCTACGCGGGCAAGGCGAAAAACTGTTTTTT	CASSLRGQGEKLFF
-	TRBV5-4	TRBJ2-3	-	TGTGCCAGCAGCTTGGGAGGCGCCACTAGCACAGATACGCAGTATTTT	CASSLGGATSTDTQYF
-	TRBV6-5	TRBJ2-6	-	TGTGCCAGCAGTTCCGGGTCCTCTGGGGCCAACGTCCTGACTTTC	CASSSGSSGANVLTF
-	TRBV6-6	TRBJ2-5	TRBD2	TGTGCCAGCAGTTACGTGGCTAGCGGGGGGTGGGAGACCCAGTACTTC	CASSYVASGGWETQYF
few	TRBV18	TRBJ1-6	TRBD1	TGTGCCAGCTCTCGGGACAGGGACAATTCACCCCTCCACTTT	CASSRDRDNSPLHF
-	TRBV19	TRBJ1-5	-	TGTGCCAGTAGGGCCACAGGGAGCAATCAGCCCCAGCATTTT	CASRATGSNQPQHF
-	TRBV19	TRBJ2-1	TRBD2	TGTGCCAGTAAGGTGGAGCGGGGGGTTAGTGAGCAGTTCTTC	CASKVERGVSEQFF
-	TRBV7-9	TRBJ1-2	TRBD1	TGTGCCAGCAGCTCCGATAACAGGGGTGACTATGGCTACACCTTC	CASSSDNRGDYGYTF
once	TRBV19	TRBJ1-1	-	TGTGCCGGGCGAACGACAGGGAACACTGAAGCTTTCTTT	CAGRTTGNTEAFF
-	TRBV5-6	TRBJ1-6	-	TGTGCCAGCAGCTCCCTCGACAGGTATAATTCACCCCTCCACTTT	CASSSLDRYNSPLHF
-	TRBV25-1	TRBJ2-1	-	TGTGCCAGCAGTGGACAGGGACTCCCAACCTTCTACAATGAGCAGTTCTTC	CASSGQGLPTFYNEQFF
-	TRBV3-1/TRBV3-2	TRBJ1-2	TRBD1	TGTGCCAGCAGCCTTGGGACAGTCGCTAACTATGGCTACACCTTC	CASSLGTVANYGYTF
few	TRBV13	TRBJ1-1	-	TGTGCCAGCAGCTTAGCTGGCCGACACGACACTGAAGCTTTCTTT	CASSLAGRHDTEAFF
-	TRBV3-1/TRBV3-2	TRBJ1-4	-	TGTGCCAGCAGCCGCCGTGGGCAAAATGAAAAACTGTTTTTT	CASSRRGQNEKLFF
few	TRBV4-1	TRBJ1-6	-	TGCGCCAGCAGCCAAGATTCGTGGGGGGATTCACCCCTCCACTTT	CASSQDSWGDSPLHF
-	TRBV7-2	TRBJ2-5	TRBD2	TGTGCCAGCAGCTTAGAGCTAGCGGGGGGACAAGAGACCCAGTACTTC	CASSLELAGGQETQYF
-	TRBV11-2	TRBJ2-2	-	TGTGCCAGCAGCCCGGGACTCGCCACCGGGGAGCTGTTTTTT	CASSPGLATGELFF
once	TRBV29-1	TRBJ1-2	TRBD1	TGCAGCGTTGAAAGGGACAGGTGGCTCACCTTC	CSVERDRWLTF
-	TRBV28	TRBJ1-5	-	TGTGCCAGCACAACAGGGACCCTCAATCAGCCCCAGCATTTT	CASTTGTLNQPQHF
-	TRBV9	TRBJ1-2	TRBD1	TGTGCCAGCAGCCCAGGGACAGGGAACTATGGCTACACCTTC	CASSPGTGNYGYTF
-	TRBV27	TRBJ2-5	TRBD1	TGTGCCAGCAGACCTACAGGGGGAACTATAGGAGAGACCCAGTACTTC	CASRPTGGTIGETQYF
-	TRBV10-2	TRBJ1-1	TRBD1	TGCGCCAGCAGAGACTGGACAGGGACGTTTACTGAAGCTTTCTTT	CASRDWTGTFTEAFF
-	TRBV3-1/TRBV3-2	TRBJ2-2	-	TGTGCCAGCAGCCCCGAGCTGGGGGCAGGCACCGGGGAGCTGTTTTTT	CASSPELGAGTGELFF
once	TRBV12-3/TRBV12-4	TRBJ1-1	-	TGTGCCAGCAATCAAGCCACAGGGACTGAAGCTTTCTTT	CASNQATGTEAFF
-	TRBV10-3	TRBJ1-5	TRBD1	TGTGCCATCGGCAGGACAGGGAATAGCAATCAGCCCCAGCATTTT	CAIGRTGNSNQPQHF
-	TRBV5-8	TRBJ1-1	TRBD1	TGTGCCAGCAGCTTCCACAGGGGAGGCACTGAAGCTTTCTTT	CASSFHRGGTEAFF